The entry below describes one TCR beta chain. Antigen unknown. This specimen comes from a study of shared clonotypes between healthy human individuals. The repertoire was sequenced with immunoSEQ multiplex PCR; TCRdb's copy has only in-frame clones and lacks some. In the table there are under 2,500,000 clones, 90% to 97% of which are singletons. General observations from the study: What limited the represented genetic and exposure-history diversity was the small number of donors. Non-shared clonotypes had lower generation probabilities than those shared by all four donors. Shared across several donors were roughly 5% of the naive CD4 clonotypes. Relative to memory subsets, naive subsets generally showed larger estimated richness.

The CDR3 length is 15 residues. CDR1 is SEHNR, CDR2 FQNEAQ, per germline (reference sequence). The V end lost 8 bases, the J end lost 2 bases, and 17 bases lay between the germline ends. What was sequenced was naive CD4+ T cells sorted from blood. Documented subset: CD45RA+ positively selected. This chain joins TRBV7-9 and TRBJ2-3; a possible D gene is TRBD2 (5 bases). The receptor was derived from a man in his late teens or twenties in good health. The CDR3: CASAREFLDTDTQYF. The CDR3, as DNA: TGTGCCAGCGCGAGGGAATTCTTGGACACAGATACGCAGTATTTT.